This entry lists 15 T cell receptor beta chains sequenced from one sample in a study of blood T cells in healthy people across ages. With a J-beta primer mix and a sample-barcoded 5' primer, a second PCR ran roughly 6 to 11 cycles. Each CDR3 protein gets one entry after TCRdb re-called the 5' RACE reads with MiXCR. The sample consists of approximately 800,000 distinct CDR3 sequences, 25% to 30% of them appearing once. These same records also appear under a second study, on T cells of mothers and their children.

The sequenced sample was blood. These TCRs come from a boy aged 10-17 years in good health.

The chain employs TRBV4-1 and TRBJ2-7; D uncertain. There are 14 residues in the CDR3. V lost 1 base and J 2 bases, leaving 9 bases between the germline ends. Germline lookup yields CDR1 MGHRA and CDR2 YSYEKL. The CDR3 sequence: CASSQGVWPYEQYF. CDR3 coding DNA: TGCGCCAGCAGCCAAGGGGTGTGGCCCTACGAGCAGTACTTC.

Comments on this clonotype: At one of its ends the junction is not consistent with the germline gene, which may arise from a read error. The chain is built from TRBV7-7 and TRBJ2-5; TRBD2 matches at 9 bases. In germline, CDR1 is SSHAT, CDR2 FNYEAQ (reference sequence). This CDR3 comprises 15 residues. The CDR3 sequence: CASSSLGLADGTQYF. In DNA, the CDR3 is TGTGCTAGCAGCTCCCTGGGACTAGCTGATGGGACCCAGTACTTC.

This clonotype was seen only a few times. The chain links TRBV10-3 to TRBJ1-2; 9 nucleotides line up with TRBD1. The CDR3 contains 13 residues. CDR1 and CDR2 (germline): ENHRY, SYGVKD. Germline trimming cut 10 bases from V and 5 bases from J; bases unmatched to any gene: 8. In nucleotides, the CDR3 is TGTGCCAACAACAGGGGGCGGCGATATGGCTACACCTTC. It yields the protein CANNRGRRYGYTF.

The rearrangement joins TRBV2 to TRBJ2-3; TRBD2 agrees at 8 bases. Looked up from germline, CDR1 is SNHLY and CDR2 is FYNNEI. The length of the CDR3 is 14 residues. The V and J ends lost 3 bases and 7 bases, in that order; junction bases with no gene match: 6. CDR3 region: CASSDPGGAHTQYF. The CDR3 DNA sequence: TGTGCCAGCAGTGATCCCGGGGGGGCGCATACGCAGTATTTT.

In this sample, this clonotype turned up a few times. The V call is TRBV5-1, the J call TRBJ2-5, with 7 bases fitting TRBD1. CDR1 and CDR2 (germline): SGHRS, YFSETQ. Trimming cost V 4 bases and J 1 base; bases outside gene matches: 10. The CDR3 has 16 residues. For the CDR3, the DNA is TGCGCCAGCAGCCCCGGACAGGCCCCATTCCAAGAGACCCAGTACTTC. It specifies CASSPGQAPFQETQYF.

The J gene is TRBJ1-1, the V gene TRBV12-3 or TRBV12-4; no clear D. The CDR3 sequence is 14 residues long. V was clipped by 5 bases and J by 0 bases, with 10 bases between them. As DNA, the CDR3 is TGTGCCAGCAGTCTGAGGACCTTGAACACTGAAGCTTTCTTT. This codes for CASSLRTLNTEAFF.

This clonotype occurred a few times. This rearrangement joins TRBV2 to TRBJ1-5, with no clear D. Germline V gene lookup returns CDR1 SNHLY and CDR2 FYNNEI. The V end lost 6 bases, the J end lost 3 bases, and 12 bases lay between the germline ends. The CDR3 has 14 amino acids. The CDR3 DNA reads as TGTGCCAGCAGAGCCCGACGGGACAATCAGCCCCAGCATTTT. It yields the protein CASRARRDNQPQHF.

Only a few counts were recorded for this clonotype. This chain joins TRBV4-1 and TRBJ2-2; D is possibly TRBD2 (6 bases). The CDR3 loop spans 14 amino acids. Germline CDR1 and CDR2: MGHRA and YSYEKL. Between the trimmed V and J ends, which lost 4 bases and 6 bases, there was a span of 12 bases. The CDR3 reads CASSLVPGAGELFF. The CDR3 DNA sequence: TGCGCCAGCAGCCTCGTTCCGGGAGCCGGGGAGCTGTTTTTT.

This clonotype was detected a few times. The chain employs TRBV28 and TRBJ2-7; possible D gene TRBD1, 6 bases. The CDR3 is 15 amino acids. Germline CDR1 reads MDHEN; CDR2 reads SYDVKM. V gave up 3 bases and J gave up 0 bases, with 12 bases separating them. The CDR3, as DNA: TGTGCCAGCAGTTTCCCGACAGGTGTCTCCTACGAGCAGTACTTC. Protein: CASSFPTGVSYEQYF.

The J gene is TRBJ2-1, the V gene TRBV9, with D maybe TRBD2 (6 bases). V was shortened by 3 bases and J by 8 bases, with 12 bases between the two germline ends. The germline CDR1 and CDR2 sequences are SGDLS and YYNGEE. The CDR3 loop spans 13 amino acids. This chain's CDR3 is CASSAPTGDEQFF. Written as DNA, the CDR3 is TGTGCCAGCAGCGCCCCGACGGGGGATGAGCAGTTCTTC.

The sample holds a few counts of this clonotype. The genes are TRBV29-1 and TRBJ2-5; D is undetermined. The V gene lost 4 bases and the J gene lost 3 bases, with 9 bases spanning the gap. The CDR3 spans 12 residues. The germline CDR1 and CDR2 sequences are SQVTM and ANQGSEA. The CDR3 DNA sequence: TGCAGCGTTGCTGGACGGAAAGAGACCCAGTACTTC. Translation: CSVAGRKETQYF. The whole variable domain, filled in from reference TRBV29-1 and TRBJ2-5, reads SAVISQKPSRDICQRGTSLTIQCQVDSQVTMMFWYRQQPGQSLTLIATANQGSEATYESGFVIDKFPISRPNLTFSTLTVSNMSPEDSSIYLCSVAGRKETQYFGPGTRLLVL.

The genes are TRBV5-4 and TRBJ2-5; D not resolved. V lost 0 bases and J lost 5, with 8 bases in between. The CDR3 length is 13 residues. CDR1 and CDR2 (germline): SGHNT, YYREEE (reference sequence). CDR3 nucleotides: TGTGCCAGCAGCTTGGATGTGGTGGAGACCCAGTACTTC. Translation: CASSLDVVETQYF. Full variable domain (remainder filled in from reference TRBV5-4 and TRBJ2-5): ETGVTQSPTHLIKTRGQQVTLRCSSQSGHNTVSWYQQALGQGPQFIFQYYREEENGRGNFPPRFSGLQFPNYSSELNVNALELDDSALYLCASSLDVVETQYFGPGTRLLVL.

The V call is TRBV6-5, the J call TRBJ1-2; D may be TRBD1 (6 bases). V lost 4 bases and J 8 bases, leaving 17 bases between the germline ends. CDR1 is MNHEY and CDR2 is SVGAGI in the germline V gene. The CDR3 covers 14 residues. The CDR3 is CASSFTRGPSGYTF. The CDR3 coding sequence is TGTGCCAGCAGTTTCACCAGGGGCCCTAGCGGCTACACCTTC.

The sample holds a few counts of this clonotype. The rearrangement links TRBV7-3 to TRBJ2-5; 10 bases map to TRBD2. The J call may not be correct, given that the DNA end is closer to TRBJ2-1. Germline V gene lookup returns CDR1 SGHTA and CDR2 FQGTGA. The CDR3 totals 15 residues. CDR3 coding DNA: TGTGCCAGCAGCCAAACTAGCGGGGCCTACAATGAGCAGTTCTTC. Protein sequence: CASSQTSGAYNEQFF.

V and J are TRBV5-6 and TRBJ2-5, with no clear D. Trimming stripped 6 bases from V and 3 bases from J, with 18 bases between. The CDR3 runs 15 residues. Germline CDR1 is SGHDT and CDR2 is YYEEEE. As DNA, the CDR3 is TGTGCCAGCACTGGGGTCGGGCTTTTTGAAGAGACCCAGTACTTC. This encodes CASTGVGLFEETQYF.